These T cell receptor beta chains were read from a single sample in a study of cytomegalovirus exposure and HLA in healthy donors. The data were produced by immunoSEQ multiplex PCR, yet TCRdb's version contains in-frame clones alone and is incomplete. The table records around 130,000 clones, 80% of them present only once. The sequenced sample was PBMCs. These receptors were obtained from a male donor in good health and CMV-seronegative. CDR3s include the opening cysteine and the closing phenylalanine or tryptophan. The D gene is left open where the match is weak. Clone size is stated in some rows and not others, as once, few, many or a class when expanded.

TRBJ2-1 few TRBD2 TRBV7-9 CASSGTSGLYNEQFF TGTGCCAGCAGCGGGACTAGCGGCTTATACAATGAGCAGTTCTTC
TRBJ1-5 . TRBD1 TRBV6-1 CASSWDRNQPQHF TGTGCCAGCAGCTGGGACAGGAACCAGCCCCAGCATTTT
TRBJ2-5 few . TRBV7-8 CASSGLVTETQYF TGTGCCAGCAGCGGACTCGTCACGGAGACCCAGTACTTC
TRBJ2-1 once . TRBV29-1 CSVESAGSYNEQFF TGCAGCGTTGAATCAGCGGGCAGCTACAATGAGCAGTTCTTC
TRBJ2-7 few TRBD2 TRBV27 CASSLFSGRIDEQYF TGTGCCAGCAGTTTATTCAGCGGGAGAATCGACGAGCAGTACTTC
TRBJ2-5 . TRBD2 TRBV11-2 CASRLRLAGEETQYF TGTGCCAGCAGGCTCAGACTAGCGGGGGAAGAGACCCAGTACTTC
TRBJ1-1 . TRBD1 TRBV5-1 CASSSDRGLGAFF TGCGCCAGCAGCTCGGACAGGGGGCTTGGGGCTTTCTTT
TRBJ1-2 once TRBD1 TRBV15 CATSRGTVGYGYTF TGTGCCACCAGCAGGGGGACAGTCGGATATGGCTACACCTTC
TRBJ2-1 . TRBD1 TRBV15 CATSRDRGGHEQFF TGTGCCACCAGCAGAGATCGAGGGGGCCATGAGCAGTTCTTC
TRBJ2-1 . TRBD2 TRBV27 CASSGAGRGDEQFF TGTGCCAGCAGTGGGGCAGGACGGGGGGATGAGCAGTTCTTC
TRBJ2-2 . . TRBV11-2 CASRKIAGPTGELFF TGTGCCAGCCGCAAAATTGCGGGACCCACCGGGGAGCTGTTTTTT
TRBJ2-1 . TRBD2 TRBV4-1 CASSQSYLSGSRYNEQFF TGCGCCAGCAGCCAGTCCTACCTTAGCGGGAGTAGGTACAATGAGCAGTTCTTC
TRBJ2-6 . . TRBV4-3 CASSQDGSHSGANVLTF TGCGCCAGCAGCCAAGATGGGAGCCACTCTGGGGCCAACGTCCTGACTTTC
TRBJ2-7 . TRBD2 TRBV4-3 CASSQGALAGLEQYF TGCGCCAGCAGCCAGGGGGCACTAGCGGGGCTCGAGCAGTACTTC
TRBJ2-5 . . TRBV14 CASSQDTTWQETQYF TGTGCCAGCAGCCAAGATACTACATGGCAGGAGACCCAGTACTTC
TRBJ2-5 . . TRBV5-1 CASSLGGQETQYF TGCGCCAGCAGCTTAGGGGGACAAGAGACCCAGTACTTC
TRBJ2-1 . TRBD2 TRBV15 CATSRALGGSYEQFF TGTGCCACCAGCAGGGCCTTAGGCGGGAGCTATGAGCAGTTCTTC
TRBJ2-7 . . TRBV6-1 CASSEGVGVQYF TGTGCCAGCAGTGAAGGGGTGGGAGTACAGTACTTC
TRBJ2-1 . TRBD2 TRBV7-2 CASSLVPLAGGGEQFF TGTGCCAGCAGCTTAGTCCCCCTAGCGGGGGGTGGAGAGCAGTTCTTC
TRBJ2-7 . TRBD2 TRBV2 CASSGASGVLGEQYF TGTGCCAGCAGTGGAGCTAGCGGAGTCCTGGGGGAGCAGTACTTC
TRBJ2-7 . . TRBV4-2 CASSHLTGVSYEQYF TGTGCCAGCAGCCATTTGACAGGTGTCTCCTACGAGCAGTACTTC
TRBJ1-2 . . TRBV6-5 CASSPSWDKITGYTF TGTGCCAGCAGCCCCTCGTGGGACAAAATCACTGGCTACACCTTC
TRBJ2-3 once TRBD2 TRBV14 CASSQSGRGFADTQYF TGTGCCAGCAGCCAATCCGGGAGGGGGTTTGCAGATACGCAGTATTTT
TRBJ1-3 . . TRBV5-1 CASSLQQGSGNTIYF TGCGCCAGCAGTTTACAACAGGGTTCTGGAAACACCATATATTTT
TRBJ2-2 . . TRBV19 CASRKLGQNTGELFF TGTGCCAGTAGAAAATTGGGGCAGAACACCGGGGAGCTGTTTTTT
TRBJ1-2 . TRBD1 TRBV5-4 CASSNPGGAEGGYTF TGTGCCAGCAGCAACCCAGGGGGCGCAGAAGGTGGCTACACCTTC
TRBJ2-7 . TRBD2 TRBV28 CASRTSGLSYEQYF TGTGCCAGCAGGACTAGCGGGTTATCCTACGAGCAGTACTTC
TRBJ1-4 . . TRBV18 CASAPRGAGGEKLFF TGTGCCAGCGCCCCCCGAGGGGCGGGGGGGGAAAAACTGTTTTTT
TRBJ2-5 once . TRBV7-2 CASSLMGFPQETQYF TGTGCCAGCAGCTTAATGGGCTTCCCCCAAGAGACCCAGTACTTC
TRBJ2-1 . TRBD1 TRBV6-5 CASSYGTGSENEQFF TGTGCCAGCAGTTACGGGACAGGTTCGGAGAATGAGCAGTTCTTC
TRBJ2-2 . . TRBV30 CAWSEGDPVPGELFF TGTGCCTGGAGTGAAGGGGATCCCGTTCCCGGGGAGCTGTTTTTT
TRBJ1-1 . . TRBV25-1 CASSGFTGLNTEAFF TGTGCCAGCAGTGGCTTTACAGGGCTGAACACTGAAGCTTTCTTT
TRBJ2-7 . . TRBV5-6 CASSFQGYEQYF TGTGCCAGCAGCTTTCAGGGCTACGAGCAGTACTTC
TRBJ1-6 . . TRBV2 CASSEAPRVGHSPLHF TGTGCCAGCAGTGAAGCCCCCAGGGTGGGTCATTCACCCCTCCACTTT
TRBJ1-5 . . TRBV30 CAWSPGRGGGQPQHF TGTGCCTGGAGCCCCGGGAGAGGGGGGGGTCAGCCCCAGCATTTT
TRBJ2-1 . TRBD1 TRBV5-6 CASSFTGAFHEQFF TGTGCCAGCAGCTTCACAGGGGCTTTCCATGAGCAGTTCTTC
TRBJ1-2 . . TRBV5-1 CASSPSRTGGGYTF TGCGCCAGCAGCCCCAGCCGAACGGGGGGTGGCTACACCTTC
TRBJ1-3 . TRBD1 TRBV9 CASSVFGRTGGPSSSGNTIYF TGTGCCAGCAGCGTATTCGGCCGGACAGGGGGCCCCTCGAGCTCTGGAAACACCATATATTTT
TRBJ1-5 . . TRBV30 CAWSPGLDQPQHF TGTGCCTGGAGTCCGGGTCTGGATCAGCCCCAGCATTTT
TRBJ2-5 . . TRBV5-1 CASSLDAGLQETQYF TGCGCCAGCAGCTTGGACGCGGGACTTCAAGAGACCCAGTACTTC
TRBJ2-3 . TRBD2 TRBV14 CASSQRHTSGVPDTQYF TGTGCCAGCAGCCAACGCCATACTAGCGGGGTCCCGGATACGCAGTATTTT
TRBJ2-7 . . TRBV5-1 CASSFQQPSGNPSYEQYF TGCGCCAGCAGCTTCCAGCAACCTTCCGGGAATCCCTCCTACGAGCAGTACTTC
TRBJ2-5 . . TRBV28 CASRGGGRGLETQYF TGTGCCAGCAGGGGGGGAGGGAGGGGGTTGGAGACCCAGTACTTC
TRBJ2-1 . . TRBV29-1 CSVEDGRGKFF TGCAGCGTTGAAGATGGACGAGGGAAGTTCTTC
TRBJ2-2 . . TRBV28 CASTLTGTGELFF TGTGCCAGCACCCTAACGGGGACCGGGGAGCTGTTTTTT
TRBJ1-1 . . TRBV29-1 CSAEAGVGTEAFF TGCAGCGCCGAGGCGGGGGTGGGCACTGAAGCTTTCTTT
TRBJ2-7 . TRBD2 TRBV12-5 CASGLVPASGKYEQYF TGTGCTAGTGGTTTGGTACCGGCTAGCGGGAAGTACGAGCAGTACTTC
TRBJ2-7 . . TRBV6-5 CASSYTATPYEQYF TGTGCCAGCAGTTACACAGCCACTCCCTACGAGCAGTACTTC
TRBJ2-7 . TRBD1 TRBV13 CASSLGTGGSYEQYF TGTGCCAGCAGCTTAGGGACAGGGGGGTCCTACGAGCAGTACTTC
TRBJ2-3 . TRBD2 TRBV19 CASSLELAGSTDTQYF TGTGCCAGTAGTCTGGAACTAGCGGGTAGCACAGATACGCAGTATTTT
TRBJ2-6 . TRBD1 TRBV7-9 CGIGGQVGSGANVLTF TGTGGCATAGGGGGACAGGTAGGCTCTGGGGCCAACGTCCTGACTTTC
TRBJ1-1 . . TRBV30 CAWSVRYAFF TGTGCCTGGAGTGTACGGTATGCTTTCTTT
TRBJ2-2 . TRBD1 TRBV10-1 CASSGPEGAITGELFF TGCGCCAGCAGTGGGCCCGAGGGGGCGATCACCGGGGAGCTGTTTTTT